Here is one T cell receptor (beta chain) with its context. Its cognate antigen is unknown. PCR involved 60 Vbeta and 13 Jbeta primers. Libraries were prepared by immunoSEQ multiplex PCR; TCRdb keeps only in-frame clonotypes and omits some of them. The sample includes 150,000 to 250,000 clones, around 80% of them seen just once. These data are taken from a study of cytomegalovirus exposure and HLA in healthy donors. General study points: Within a later analysis, the majority of CMV-associated TCR beta chains appeared HLA-restricted. Trimming of TCR beta V- and J-genes showed a link, identified in a later analysis, to a missense DCLRE1C variant. Highly shared variants forming one cluster were likely a sequencing artifact.

Germline V gene lookup returns CDR1 GTSNPN and CDR2 SVGIG (reference sequence). The length of the CDR3 is 17 residues. V lost 3 bases to trimming and J lost 0 bases, with 15 bases between them. V is TRBV30 and J is TRBJ2-6; D is possibly TRBD1 (5 bases). Sequencing input: PBMCs. The sequence derives from a woman aged 25 to 45 in good health and CMV-seropositive. The CDR3 loop is CAWRAQGNSSGANVLTF. CDR3 DNA: TGTGCCTGGAGGGCCCAGGGAAACAGCTCTGGGGCCAACGTCCTGACTTTC.